This passage covers 7 T cell receptor beta chains from one sample sequenced in a study of naive CD8 T cells in extremely preterm neonates. TCRdb's copy holds only in-frame clones and misses some; the assay was immunoSEQ multiplex PCR. The repertoire includes over 6,500 clones, around 98% of them detected once, and about 0.29% sits in the top ten. The sample consisted of naive CD8+ T cells from blood. The origin of the receptors is a human donor in good health.

The chain recombines TRBV7-9 with TRBJ1-3; weak D call: TRBD1 (5 bases). This CDR3 has 16 amino acids. With 0 bases removed from V and 0 bases from J, the gap between germline ends came to 9 bases. CDR1 is SEHNR, CDR2 FQNEAQ, per germline (reference sequence). Written as DNA, the CDR3 is TGTGCCAGCAGCTTAGCGGGACTGATCTCTGGAAACACCATATATTTT. It translates to CASSLAGLISGNTIYF.

The chain recombines TRBV7-9 with TRBJ2-7, with 7 bases fitting TRBD1. The junction had 8 bases not matched to a gene; V was cut back by 4 bases and J by 5 bases. This CDR3 has 14 residues. The germline gives CDR1 SEHNR, CDR2 FQNEAQ (reference sequence). The CDR3, as DNA: TGTGCCAGCAGCTACTTATCTGGGACAGACGAGCAGTACTTC. Translation: CASSYLSGTDEQYF.

The sample holds one count of this clone. The chain recombines TRBV29-1 with TRBJ2-1; 7 bases align to TRBD2. This CDR3 contains 13 residues. V lost 4 bases, J lost 7 bases, and 7 bases stayed unmatched. Germline values: CDR1 SQVTM, CDR2 ANQGSEA. In nucleotides, the CDR3 is TGCAGCGTTGGTCCGGGAGCGGGGAATGAGCAGTTCTTC. Amino acids: CSVGPGAGNEQFF.

V and J are TRBV11-2 and TRBJ2-7; D is ambiguous. The CDR3 has 13 residues. From germline, CDR1 is SGHAT and CDR2 FQNNGV. Trimming left V 0 bases short and J 3 bases short, with 6 bases between. As DNA, the CDR3 is TGTGCCAGCAGCTTAGAACCCAGCTACGAGCAGTACTTC. This translates into CASSLEPSYEQYF.

This clone was detected once. The chain combines TRBV2 with TRBJ1-1, with D maybe TRBD1 (5 bases). Trimming pared 2 bases from V and 1 base from J, leaving 11 bases between. In germline, CDR1 is SNHLY, CDR2 FYNNEI. The CDR3 spans 15 residues. This CDR3 reads CASSESQGGNTEAFF. CDR3 nucleotides: TGTGCCAGCAGTGAAAGTCAGGGAGGGAACACTGAAGCTTTCTTT. The full variable domain, its missing parts supplied by reference TRBV2 and TRBJ1-1, is EPEVTQTPSHQVTQMGQEVILRCVPISNHLYFYWYRQILGQKVEFLVSFYNNEISEKSEIFDDQFSVERPDGSNFTLKIRSTKLEDSAMYFCASSESQGGNTEAFFGQGTRLTVV.

The chain is built from TRBV6-5 and TRBJ2-7, with 9 bases aligning to TRBD1. The CDR3 extends over 15 amino acids. Trimming removed 5 bases from V and 5 bases from J; junction bases left unmatched: 10. Germline assignment: CDR1 MNHEY and CDR2 SVGAGI. The CDR3 DNA sequence: TGTGCCAGCAGTCCCACAGGGGGCGCGTCAGACGAGCAGTACTTC. This encodes CASSPTGGASDEQYF.

The rearrangement uses TRBV5-4 and TRBJ2-7; a possible D gene is TRBD2 (7 bases). CDR1 and CDR2 from the germline V gene are SGHNT and YYREEE (reference sequence). Between the trimmed V and J ends, which lost 0 bases and 5 bases, there was a span of 15 bases. The CDR3 contains 15 residues. CDR3 in DNA: TGTGCCAGCAGCTTGGTCGGGGGGCCCCCCCACGAGCAGTACTTC. Protein product: CASSLVGGPPHEQYF. Combining the CDR3 with reference TRBV5-4 and TRBJ2-7 gives the whole variable domain ETGVTQSPTHLIKTRGQQVTLRCSSQSGHNTVSWYQQALGQGPQFIFQYYREEENGRGNFPPRFSGLQFPNYSSELNVNALELDDSALYLCASSLVGGPPHEQYFGPGTRLTVT.